These T cell receptor beta chains were read from a single sample in a study of T cells in Graves' hyperthyroidism and ophthalmopathy. TCRdb re-called the multiplex PCR reads through MiXCR, storing one row per CDR3 protein. The sample includes roughly 500,000 distinct CDR3 sequences, just over 45% of them seen just once. The specimen sequenced was peripheral blood or thyroid tissue (not recorded which). The receptor source for this set is an adult woman with Graves' disease, either hyperthyroidism or ophthalmopathy (not recorded which). The conserved cysteine and the conserved F or W are not part of the CDR3 here. Where a row states a size, it is once, few, many or the class of an expanded clone; other rows omit it.

J gene,V gene,clone size,CDR3 protein
TRBJ1-1,TRBV10-3,few,AIGTGRGTEAF
TRBJ1-6,TRBV6-5,many,ASKPGANSPLH
TRBJ2-5,TRBV5-4,few,ASSLRTGGAEETQY
TRBJ2-5,TRBV14,many,ASSRTNDQETQY
TRBJ2-7,TRBV7-9,many,ASSPSVEQY
TRBJ2-7,TRBV7-9,many,ASSSSEYEQY
TRBJ2-7,TRBV20-1,many,SAWGPSFYEQY
TRBJ1-2,TRBV29-1,-,SAPRWPGNVGYGYT
TRBJ2-5,TRBV20-1,many,SAPLDRVPETQY
TRBJ2-6,TRBV13,-,ASSIYLCSVGTSGANVLT
TRBJ1-1,TRBV9,many,ASSESGRVGEAF
TRBJ2-5,TRBV2,many,ARGLAGPGTQY
TRBJ1-6,TRBV7-9,-,ASSLVQGAHSPLH
TRBJ1-5,TRBV9,-,ASSRQDNQPQH
TRBJ2-5,TRBV4-1,few,ASSLPGGGQETQY
TRBJ2-2,TRBV7-9,medium-sized,ASKRPTGELF
TRBJ1-6,TRBV2,-,ASGRGDNSPLH
TRBJ1-2,TRBV28,many,ASSQSTGVGYT
TRBJ1-2,TRBV29-1,many,SVERGQGNYGYT
TRBJ1-6,TRBV11-2,-,ASSKSGQEFSPLH
TRBJ2-5,TRBV15,many,ATSRGLQQETQY
TRBJ1-1,TRBV10-2,-,ASSLPDRRTEAF
TRBJ2-6,TRBV19,-,ASSMQGMNTGANVLT
TRBJ2-7,TRBV5-8,many,ASSLVGSGKRYEQY
TRBJ2-7,TRBV29-1,many,SALAAETYEQY
TRBJ1-1,TRBV10-3,once,AKQGDTEAF
TRBJ1-4,TRBV28,few,ASSLNQPDRVRNEKLF
TRBJ1-1,TRBV25-1,many,ASRQLDRTEAF
TRBJ1-1,TRBV12-3/TRBV12-4,-,ASSLNSSEAF
TRBJ2-1,TRBV20-1,-,SARDPTSGYEQF
TRBJ1-1,TRBV10-3,-,AIGRAGLNTEAF
TRBJ1-2,TRBV6-1,-,ASRSGGSNYGYT
TRBJ2-7,TRBV20-1,-,SAREGAPGIDEQY
TRBJ1-6,TRBV25-1,many,ASSRQGYPLDSPLH
TRBJ2-5,TRBV20-1,-,SAIGGGTQY
TRBJ2-5,TRBV7-9,-,ASSPEEDRETQY
TRBJ1-1,TRBV7-9,few,ASSAGSNTEAF
TRBJ1-2,TRBV28,-,ASSLFGSYCYT
TRBJ2-5,TRBV15,few,ATSSQGGGGPQETQY
TRBJ2-1,TRBV29-1,-,SAGTSGSGEQF
TRBJ1-2,TRBV7-8,-,ASSLEIRDYGYT
TRBJ1-1,TRBV11-2,-,ASKAYSLWGHSRTEAF
TRBJ1-5,TRBV19,-,ASRGGLSGNQPQH
TRBJ1-5,TRBV7-9,-,ASSSGTASNQPQH
TRBJ1-2,TRBV6-1,many,ASTTGQFYGYT
TRBJ1-6,TRBV9,many,ASSVVLDSPLH
TRBJ2-2,TRBV11-1,-,ASSLSGGNAGELF
TRBJ2-7,TRBV5-6,few,ASSRGGTGGHEQY
TRBJ1-4,TRBV7-8,-,ASSLRASGEKLF
TRBJ2-5,TRBV11-2,many,ASSPAPRTQY
TRBJ1-3,TRBV30,-,AWNSLPTVSGNTIY
TRBJ1-1,TRBV29-1,-,SAADSDNTEAF
TRBJ1-4,TRBV6-4,-,ASSDARGNEKLF
TRBJ2-5,TRBV7-2,-,ASSLGQAQETQY
TRBJ1-2,TRBV7-9,-,ASSLIGQIPGYT